The source of this T cell receptor (beta chain) is a study of shared clonotypes between healthy human individuals. Study overall: The composition of the donors was a couple of women and a few men aged 18 to 49.

Study results and caveats: Shared clonotypes across all four donors exceeded non-shared ones in generation probability.

HIV-negative, healthy adults without recent acute infections or vaccinations were the donors. This CDR3 comprises 18 residues. Per germline, CDR1 LNHDA and CDR2 SQIVND (reference sequence). Trimming at V came to 5 bases and at J to 2 bases, leaving 13 bases not matched to a gene. The sample holds one count of this clone. Its specificity is unknown. TCRdb's table, derived via immunoSEQ multiplex PCR, lists solely in-frame clones and lacks some. The sample carries over a million clones, 75% to 80% recorded once. The material sequenced was memory CD4+ T cells from PBMCs. Sample subset: CD45RA-negative fraction. This receptor was identified in a man younger than 35 in good health. Some clones in this sample may be carry-over from other donors' samples. This chain links TRBV19 with TRBJ2-1; 9 bases align to TRBD2. In nucleotides, the CDR3 is TGTGCCAGTAGTCCCTCGGGGACTAGCAGAGCTACCTACAATGAGCAGTTCTTC. It codes for CASSPSGTSRATYNEQFF.